This T cell receptor beta chain was profiled in a study of CD8 T cells in ankylosing spondylitis. CDR1 and CDR2 (germline): SGHRS, YFSETQ. This CDR3 has 15 residues. V lost 0 bases and J 1 base, leaving 10 bases between the germline ends. Whole-study results and caveats: Made up of 7 to 9 highly homologous variants, a TCR beta motif appeared characteristic of ankylosing spondylitis blood.

TCRdb reanalysed the 5' RACE reads using MiXCR and keeps one entry per CDR3 protein. The sample yields about 750,000 distinct CDR3 sequences, roughly 20% seen once. Comment on this clonotype: As yet, its antigen is unknown.

The chain uses TRBV5-1 and TRBJ2-5; TRBD1 or TRBD2 may be the D gene (5 bases each). This TCR was sampled from a male donor with ankylosing spondylitis. Input material: blood, either unsorted or a sorted T cell fraction (not recorded which). In nucleotides, the CDR3 is TGCGCCAGCAGCTTGGCGGGACCGTTCCAAGAGACCCAGTACTTC. Residues: CASSLAGPFQETQYF.